One T cell receptor (beta chain) is described in this entry. Its target is unknown. Clones were sequenced by immunoSEQ multiplex PCR, and TCRdb holds only the in-frame ones, with some missing. The sample contains 150,000 or so clones, around 89% of which appear only once. With V trimmed by 0 bases and J by 6 bases, 5 bases remained unmatched. The CDR3 spans 15 residues. Germline V lookup: CDR1 SGHRS, CDR2 YFSETQ. The data were obtained in a study of T cell responses to AZD1222 COVID-19 vaccine. Study findings and constraints: Repertoire sampling was restricted to post-peak T cell response timepoints.

Sequencing was performed on peripheral blood, taken on day 0 of MenACWY control vaccination. The chain is built from TRBV5-1 and TRBJ1-4; 7 bases agree with TRBD1. The sequence came from an adult in good health. CDR3 sequence: CASSLGWQGDEKLFF. In DNA form, the CDR3 reads TGCGCCAGCAGCTTGGGATGGCAGGGGGATGAAAAACTGTTTTTT.